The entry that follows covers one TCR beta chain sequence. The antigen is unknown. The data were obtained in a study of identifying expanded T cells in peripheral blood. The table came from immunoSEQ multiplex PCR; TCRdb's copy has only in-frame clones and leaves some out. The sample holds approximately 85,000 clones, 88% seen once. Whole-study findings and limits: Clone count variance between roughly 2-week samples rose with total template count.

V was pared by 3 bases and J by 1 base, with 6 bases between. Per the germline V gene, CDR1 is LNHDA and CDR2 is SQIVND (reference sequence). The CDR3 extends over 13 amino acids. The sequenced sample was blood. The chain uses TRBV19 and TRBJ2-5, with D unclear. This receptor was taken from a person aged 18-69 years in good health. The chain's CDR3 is CASSIRRQETQYF. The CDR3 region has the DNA TGTGCCAGTAGTATCCGGCGCCAAGAGACCCAGTACTTC.